This T cell receptor beta chain emerged from a study of T-cell reconstitution after alpha-beta-depleted transplantation in children. There are 16 residues in the CDR3. The V gene end was trimmed by 3 bases and the J gene end by 7 bases; junction bases not matched to a gene: 9. Unique molecular identifiers were incorporated when the TCRbeta library was constructed. TCRdb independently ran MiXCR on the PCR reads; one entry per CDR3 protein. The sample includes 800,000 to 1,000,000 distinct CDR3 sequences, about 26% of them seen just once. The rearrangement joins TRBV12-3 or TRBV12-4 to TRBJ2-1; 10 nucleotides match TRBD2. The receptor was derived from a boy less than two years old who had a stem cell transplant for SCID, so the T cells may come from the graft donor. The sample here was PBMCs, mostly from graft donor cells, taken 360 days after TCRalphabeta/CD19-depleted stem cell transplant. Here the CDR3 reads CASSFYGSGGANEQFF. CDR3 nucleotides: TGTGCCAGCAGTTTCTATGGAAGCGGGGGGGCGAATGAGCAGTTCTTC.